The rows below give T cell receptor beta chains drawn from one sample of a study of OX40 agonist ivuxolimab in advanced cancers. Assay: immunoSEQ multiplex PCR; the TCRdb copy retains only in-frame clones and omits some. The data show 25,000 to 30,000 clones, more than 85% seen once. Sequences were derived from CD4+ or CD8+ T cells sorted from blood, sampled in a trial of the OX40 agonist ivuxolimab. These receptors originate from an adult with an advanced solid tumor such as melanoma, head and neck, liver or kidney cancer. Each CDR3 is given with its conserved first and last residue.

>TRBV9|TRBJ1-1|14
CASSRGHLNTEAFF
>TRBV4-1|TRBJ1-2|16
CASSQDFGQINYGYTF
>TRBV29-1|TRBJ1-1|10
CSAQAREAFF
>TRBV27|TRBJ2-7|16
CASSFSGGETSYEQYF
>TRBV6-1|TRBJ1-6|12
CASSDLNSPLHF
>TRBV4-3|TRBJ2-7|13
CASSQDEWIEQYF
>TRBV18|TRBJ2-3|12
CASQGIPDTQYF
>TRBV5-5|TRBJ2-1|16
CASSFGLAGAYNEQFF
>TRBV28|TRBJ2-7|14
CASSNPQGIYEQYF
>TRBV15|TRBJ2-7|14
CATSRAGRGEILYF
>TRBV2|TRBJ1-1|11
CASIGNTEAFF
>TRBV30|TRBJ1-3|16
CAWSRGGGFSGNTIYF
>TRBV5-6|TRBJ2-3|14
CASSLDRYPDTQYF
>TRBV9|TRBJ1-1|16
CASSVTNRGMNTEAFF
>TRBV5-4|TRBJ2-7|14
CASSLSGSPGEQYF
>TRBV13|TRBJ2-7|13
CASSPEGAYEQYF
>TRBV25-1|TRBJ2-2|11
CASSEAGELFF
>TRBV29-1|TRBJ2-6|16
CSAVGSHSSGANVLTF
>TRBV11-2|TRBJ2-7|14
CASSLGTGAYEQYF
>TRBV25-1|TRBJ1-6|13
CASSETRGSPLHF
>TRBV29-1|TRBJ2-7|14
CSVLWQGASYEQYF
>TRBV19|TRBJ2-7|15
CASSNNRDSPYEQYF
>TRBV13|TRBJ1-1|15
CASSLFTGSNTEAFF
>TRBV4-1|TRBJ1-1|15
CASSQVGLRNTEAFF
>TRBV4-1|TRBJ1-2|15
CASSQDTSGSDGYTF
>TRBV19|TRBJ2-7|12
CASSQEGYEQYF
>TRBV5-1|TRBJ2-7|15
CASSSDRGPNYEQYF
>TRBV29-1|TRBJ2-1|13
CSVPLREPNEQFF
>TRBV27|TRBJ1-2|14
CASSFSRANYGYTF
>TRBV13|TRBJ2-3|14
CATYGRTSTDTQYF
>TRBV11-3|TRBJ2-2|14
CASSLRLAAGELFF
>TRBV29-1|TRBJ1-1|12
CSVEEGTPEAFF
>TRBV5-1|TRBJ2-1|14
CASSLGRGDNEQFF
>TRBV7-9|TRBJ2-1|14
CASSVPGHHNEQFF
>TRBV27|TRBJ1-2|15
CASSRQGGPNYGYTF
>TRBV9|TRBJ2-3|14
CASSVASGSDTQYF
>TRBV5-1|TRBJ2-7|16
CASSLGQGISAYEQYF
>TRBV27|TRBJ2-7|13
CASSLASLGEQYF
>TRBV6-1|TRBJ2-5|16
CASSELAGGPQETQYF
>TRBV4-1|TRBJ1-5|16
CASSPTGYSGNQPQHF
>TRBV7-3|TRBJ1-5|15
CASSLKEGKGQPQHF
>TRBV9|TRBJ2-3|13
CASSVLGADTQYF
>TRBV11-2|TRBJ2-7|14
CASSWGGGAYEQYF
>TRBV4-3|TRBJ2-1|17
CASSQEPPSGPYNEQFF
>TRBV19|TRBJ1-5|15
CASSRPRDGNQPQHF
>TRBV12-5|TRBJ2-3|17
CASGSSPLAGVADTQYF
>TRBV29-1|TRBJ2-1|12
CSVGTGYNEQFF
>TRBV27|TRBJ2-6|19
CASSQDRDRESSGANVLTF
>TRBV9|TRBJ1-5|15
CASSVGARAGQPQHF
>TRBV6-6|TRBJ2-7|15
CASSYSRQGAGEQYF
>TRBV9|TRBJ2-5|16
CASSPQGGDLQETQYF
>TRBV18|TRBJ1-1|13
CASSTTGGSEAFF
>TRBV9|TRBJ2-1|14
CASSVGGSGDEQFF
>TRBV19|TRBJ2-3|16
CASSEGLAGGGDTQYF
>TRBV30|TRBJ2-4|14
CAWSGDFAKNIQYF
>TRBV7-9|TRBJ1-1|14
CASSLEPGGTEAFF
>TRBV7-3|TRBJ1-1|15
CASSLTLGLNTEAFF